The 21 T cell receptor beta chains below all came from one sample that was sequenced in a study of T cell changes during pregnancy in multiple sclerosis. Profiling relied on immunoSEQ multiplex PCR, and the TCRdb table lists in-frame clones only, not all of them. Of about 89,000 clones in the sample, about 91% are singletons; the top ten hold roughly 2.3%. The specimen comprised peripheral blood, sampled after pregnancy. These receptors were obtained from a female donor in good health, enrolled as a control in a pregnancy study.

This clone was detected only a few times. V usage is TRBV19 and J usage is TRBJ1-6; TRBD1 matches at 8 bases. Germline trimming cut 4 bases from V and 8 bases from J; bases unmatched to any gene: 1. Germline CDR1 reads LNHDA; CDR2 reads SQIVND (reference sequence). This CDR3 is 13 amino acids long. The CDR3 coding sequence is TGTGCCAGTAGTAGGGACAGGTATTCACCCCTCCACTTT. Its protein product is CASSRDRYSPLHF. Drawing the rest from reference TRBV19 and TRBJ1-6, the complete variable domain is DGGITQSPKYLFRKEGQNVTLSCEQNLNHDAMYWYRQDPGQGLRLIYYSQIVNDFQKGDIAEGYSVSREKKESFPLTVTSAQKNPTAFYLCASSRDRYSPLHFGNGTRLTVT.

V and J are TRBV6-5 and TRBJ1-1; no definite D call. Germline CDR1 reads MNHEY; CDR2 reads SVGAGI. This CDR3 is 11 amino acids long. V was trimmed by 7 bases and J by 5 bases, leaving 8 bases between them. As DNA, the CDR3 is TGTGCCAGCAACCCGGGGACTGAAGCTTTCTTT. Translated: CASNPGTEAFF.

This clone turned up a few times. The genes are TRBV7-9 and TRBJ2-5; 11 bases map to TRBD2. The trim removed 6 bases at V and 2 bases at J, leaving 5 bases unmatched. Germline V CDR1 and CDR2: SEHNR, FQNEAQ (reference sequence). This CDR3 region has 15 residues. The CDR3 sequence: CASSSTSGAQETQYF. CDR3 sequence (DNA): TGTGCCAGCAGTTCGACTAGCGGGGCACAAGAGACCCAGTACTTC.

This clone was counted once. V gene TRBV28 combines with J gene TRBJ2-5; 8 bases align to TRBD2. Trimming took 7 bases from V and 5 from J; bases not matched to a gene: 9. The CDR3 loop spans 14 amino acids. CDR1 and CDR2 from the germline V gene are MDHEN and SYDVKM. The CDR3 protein is CASTPGGSGETQYF. As DNA, the CDR3 is TGTGCCAGCACCCCGGGGGGGAGCGGGGAGACCCAGTACTTC.

The chain joins TRBV29-1 to TRBJ2-1, with a possible D match to TRBD1 (7 bases). Trimming cost V 8 bases and J 3 bases, with 11 bases left between them. CDR1 and CDR2 from the germline V gene are SQVTM and ANQGSEA. The CDR3 totals 12 residues. The CDR3 DNA follows: TGCAGCATCCAGGGGGGCTACAATGAGCAGTTCTTC. Translating gives CSIQGGYNEQFF.

V gene TRBV19 combines with J gene TRBJ1-1; tentative D call: TRBD1 (5 bases). Trimming removed 6 bases at V and 4 bases at J, with 9 bases between. Per germline, CDR1 LNHDA and CDR2 SQIVND (reference sequence). The CDR3 consists of 12 residues. The CDR3 reads CASSRDFTEAFF. The CDR3 region has the DNA TGTGCCAGTAGCCGGGACTTCACTGAAGCTTTCTTT. The variable domain in full, with the rest retrieved from reference TRBV19 and TRBJ1-1, is DGGITQSPKYLFRKEGQNVTLSCEQNLNHDAMYWYRQDPGQGLRLIYYSQIVNDFQKGDIAEGYSVSREKKESFPLTVTSAQKNPTAFYLCASSRDFTEAFFGQGTRLTVV.

This chain connects TRBV30 to TRBJ1-2; tentative D call: TRBD1 (5 bases). The V gene lost 0 bases and the J gene lost 8 bases, with 19 bases spanning the gap. The germline V gene encodes CDR1 GTSNPN and CDR2 SVGIG (reference sequence). This CDR3 is 15 amino acids long. This CDR3 is CAWSVSVGGAVGYTF. The CDR3 DNA is TGTGCCTGGAGTGTATCAGTTGGAGGGGCCGTAGGCTACACCTTC.

The chain recombines TRBV9 with TRBJ2-1; 14 positions agree with TRBD2. The CDR3 loop spans 16 amino acids. V trimming: 3 bases; J trimming: 7 bases; junction bases outside the gene matches: 6. The germline CDR1 and CDR2 sequences are SGDLS and YYNGEE. The CDR3 reads CASSEGTSGGQNEQFF. CDR3 nucleotides: TGTGCCAGCAGCGAGGGGACTAGCGGGGGTCAAAATGAGCAGTTCTTC.

The chain combines TRBV25-1 with TRBJ2-3; 7 bases agree with TRBD1. Germline assignment: CDR1 MGHDK and CDR2 SYGVNS. CDR3 length: 17 residues. V lost 2 bases and J lost 0; bases outside the gene matches: 8. The CDR3 sequence is CASSEVSGTASTDTQYF. The CDR3 DNA reads TGTGCCAGCAGTGAAGTATCCGGGACAGCTAGCACAGATACGCAGTATTTT.

The J gene is TRBJ2-2, the V gene TRBV19, with 7 bases that match TRBD1. The trim removed 10 bases at V and 3 bases at J, leaving 5 bases unmatched. From germline, CDR1 is LNHDA and CDR2 SQIVND (reference sequence). This CDR3 region has 13 residues. The CDR3 is CAIQGRYTGELFF. The CDR3 region has the DNA TGTGCCATACAGGGGCGATACACCGGGGAGCTGTTTTTT.

This clone was detected once. This chain joins TRBV5-5 and TRBJ1-2, with D possibly matching TRBD1 (5 bases). V was pared by 4 bases and J by 4 bases, with 14 bases between. Germline assignment: CDR1 SGHKS and CDR2 YYEKEE (reference sequence). The CDR3 is 14 residues long. CDR3 sequence: CASSEQTASYGYTF. The CDR3 DNA reads TGTGCCAGCAGCGAACAGACAGCCTCCTATGGCTACACCTTC.

The V and J genes are TRBV7-9 and TRBJ2-1, with D possibly matching TRBD1 (5 bases). The V end lost 5 bases, the J end lost 7 bases, and 9 bases lay between the germline ends. The CDR3 contains 12 residues. Germline values: CDR1 SEHNR, CDR2 FQNEAQ (reference sequence). The CDR3 DNA sequence: TGTGCCAGCAGCGCAGGGTATAATGAGCAGTTCTTC. It codes for CASSAGYNEQFF.

The V gene is TRBV5-6, the J gene TRBJ1-2; no firm D call. The V gene lost 7 bases and the J gene lost 7 bases, with 20 bases spanning the gap. CDR3 length: 14 amino acids. Per germline, CDR1 SGHDT and CDR2 YYEEEE. The CDR3 reads CASETGGHNGGYTF. The CDR3 DNA follows: TGTGCCAGCGAAACCGGTGGGCACAACGGTGGCTACACCTTC.

The chain carries TRBV7-2 and TRBJ2-1; D may be TRBD2 (7 bases). CDR3 length equals 14 residues. In germline, CDR1 is SGHTA, CDR2 FQGNSA. The V end lost 3 bases, the J end lost 12 bases, and 18 bases lay between the germline ends. CDR3 protein: CASSFGAGATLQFF. Written as DNA, the CDR3 is TGTGCCAGCAGCTTCGGGGCGGGGGCCACACTGCAGTTCTTC.

This rearrangement joins TRBV11-2 to TRBJ1-4; no definite D call. CDR3 size: 13 residues. Germline-derived CDR1 and CDR2 are SGHAT and FQNNGV. Between the trimmed V and J ends, which lost 1 base and 8 bases, there was a span of 8 bases. The CDR3 loop is CASSLAEGEKLFF. DNA of the CDR3: TGTGCCAGCAGCTTAGCTGAGGGCGAAAAACTGTTTTTT.

This rearrangement joins TRBV6-1 to TRBJ1-5, with unresolved D. This CDR3 is built from 13 residues. Germline V gene lookup returns CDR1 MNHNS and CDR2 SASEGT. The germline V and J ends were trimmed by 5 bases and 6 bases, with 11 bases remaining between them. CDR3 DNA sequence: TGTGCCAGCAGTAGAGGGTACGGTCAGCCCCAGCATTTT. Translated: CASSRGYGQPQHF.

The rearrangement links TRBV10-3 to TRBJ1-6; maybe TRBD1 (6 bases). The germline V gene encodes CDR1 ENHRY and CDR2 SYGVKD. The CDR3 runs 15 residues. V dropped 6 bases and J dropped 7 bases, with 16 bases sitting between them. The CDR3 sequence is CAIRQGLESNSPLHF. Written as DNA, the CDR3 is TGTGCCATCAGACAGGGTCTAGAGTCGAATTCACCCCTCCACTTT.

This chain joins TRBV18 and TRBJ2-2, with 14 bases fitting TRBD2. Germline CDR1 is KGHSH and CDR2 is LQKENI. The CDR3 spans 17 residues. Trimming at V came to 0 bases and at J to 7 bases, leaving 4 bases not matched to a gene. The DNA of the CDR3 is TGTGCCAGCTCACCACCCGGGACTAGCGGGAGAGGCGGGGAGCTGTTTTTT. Protein sequence: CASSPPGTSGRGGELFF.

The rearrangement links TRBV19 to TRBJ2-1; possible D gene TRBD2, 5 bases. Looked up from germline, CDR1 is LNHDA and CDR2 is SQIVND (reference sequence). Trimming removed 7 bases from V and 7 bases from J, with 14 bases in between. CDR3 length: 13 residues. The CDR3 spells CASMERSGNEQFF. CDR3 coding DNA: TGTGCCAGTATGGAACGGTCGGGGAATGAGCAGTTCTTC.

This chain connects TRBV13 to TRBJ2-5; 9 bases map to TRBD1. Trimming cost V 5 bases and J 2 bases; bases outside gene matches: 6. Germline assignment: CDR1 PRHDT and CDR2 FYEKMQ (reference sequence). The length of the CDR3 is 15 residues. CDR3 loop: CASSPTGGGQETQYF. In nucleotides, the CDR3 is TGTGCCAGCAGCCCGACAGGGGGTGGGCAAGAGACCCAGTACTTC. Drawing the rest from reference TRBV13 and TRBJ2-5, the complete variable domain is AAGVIQSPRHLIKEKRETATLKCYPIPRHDTVYWYQQGPGQDPQFLISFYEKMQSDKGSIPDRFSAQQFSDYHSELNMSSLELGDSALYFCASSPTGGGQETQYFGPGTRLLVL.

This chain connects TRBV5-1 to TRBJ2-1, with a weak D call TRBD1 (6 bases). The germline CDR1 and CDR2 sequences are SGHRS and YFSETQ. The CDR3 covers 16 residues. V gave up 4 bases and J gave up 7 bases, with 21 bases separating them. CDR3 coding DNA: TGCGCCAGCAGCCCCCGGACCTCAGGGGTGGGTAATGAGCAGTTCTTC. Translation gives CASSPRTSGVGNEQFF.